The source of this T cell receptor beta chain is a study of PD-L1 blockade in urothelial cancer. Study in general: Prior exposure to chemotherapy in patients amounted to 0 to 3 regimens received. Blood-derived samples held a median around 140,000 T cells.

Time point indicated: pretreatment peripheral blood. Libraries were prepared by immunoSEQ multiplex PCR; TCRdb keeps only in-frame clonotypes and omits some of them. The table has approximately 63,000 clones, more than 80% seen once; the top ten hold around 1.7%. Trimming at V came to 1 base and at J to 7 bases, leaving 15 bases not matched to a gene. The CDR3 is 21 amino acids. CDR1 and CDR2 from the germline V gene are LGHNA and YNFKEQ. This rearrangement joins TRBV4-2 to TRBJ2-2, with 16 bases matching TRBD2. The sequencing here drew on PBMCs, taken around atezolizumab (anti-PD-L1) treatment. The TCR was taken from a man between 70 and 80 years old with urothelial cancer. The chain's CDR3 is CASSQAPGTSGRAGSGGELFF. The CDR3, as DNA: TGTGCCAGCAGCCAAGCCCCCGGGACTAGCGGGAGGGCCGGGAGTGGCGGGGAGCTGTTTTTT.